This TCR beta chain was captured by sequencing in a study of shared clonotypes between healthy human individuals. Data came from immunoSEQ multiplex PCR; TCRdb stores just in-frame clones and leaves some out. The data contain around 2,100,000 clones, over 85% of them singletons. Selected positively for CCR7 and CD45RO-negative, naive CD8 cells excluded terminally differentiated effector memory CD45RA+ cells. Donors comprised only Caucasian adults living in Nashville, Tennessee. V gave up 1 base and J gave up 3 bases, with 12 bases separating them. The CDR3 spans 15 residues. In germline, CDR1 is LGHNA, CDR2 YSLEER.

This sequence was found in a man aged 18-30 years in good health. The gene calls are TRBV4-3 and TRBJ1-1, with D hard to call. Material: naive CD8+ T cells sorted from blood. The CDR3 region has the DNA TGCGCCAGCAGCCAAGGGATGGTTGTGGACACTGAAGCTTTCTTT. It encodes CASSQGMVVDTEAFF.